These 5 T cell receptor beta chains share one sample of origin, sequenced in a study of CXCR3-negative and CXCR3-positive naive CD8 T cells. Preparation of TRB cDNA libraries relied on 5' RACE carrying UMI labels. TCRdb reprocessed the 5' RACE reads; each CDR3 protein has one entry and no DNA is given. Seen in this sample are roughly 93,000 distinct CDR3 sequences; the ten most common clones hold roughly 0.99%. General study results and limits: TRB CDR3s were more hydrophobic in CXCR3-positive than in CXCR3-negative naive cells.

For these receptors, no antigen is known. Sequenced sample: naive CXCR3+ CD8+ T cells from blood. This sample's subset: CD45RO-CCR7+CD27+CD95- naive CD8+ T cells expressing CXCR3 (TNR3+). These receptors came from a human donor in good health. Some clones in this sample may be carry-over from other donors' samples.

The V gene is TRBV9, the J gene TRBJ2-1; the TRBD1 assignment by TCRdb is unverifiable without DNA. The germline gives CDR1 SGDLS, CDR2 YYNGEE. The CDR3 sequence is 15 residues long. This CDR3 reads CASSLDGGNGNEQFF.

The rearrangement joins TRBV29-1 to TRBJ2-7; with no DNA, the TCRdb D assignment of TRBD1 cannot be verified. Per the germline V gene, CDR1 is SQVTM and CDR2 is ANQGSEA. CDR3 length: 13 residues. The CDR3 here is CSVEQGDTYEQYF.

This chain connects TRBV27 to TRBJ2-3. This CDR3 contains 15 residues. CDR1 is MNHEY and CDR2 is SMNVEV in the germline V gene (reference sequence). The chain's CDR3 is CASSPRPILTDTQYF.

The chain couples TRBV12-3 or TRBV12-4 to TRBJ2-1. The CDR3 is 13 residues long. The CDR3 loop reads CASSLETFNEQFF.

The gene calls are TRBV19 and TRBJ2-7; the TCRdb call, TRBD1, lacks DNA for checking. Germline loops: CDR1 LNHDA, CDR2 SQIVND (reference sequence). This CDR3 is built from 15 residues. CDR3 region: CASSIVGQEYYEQYF.